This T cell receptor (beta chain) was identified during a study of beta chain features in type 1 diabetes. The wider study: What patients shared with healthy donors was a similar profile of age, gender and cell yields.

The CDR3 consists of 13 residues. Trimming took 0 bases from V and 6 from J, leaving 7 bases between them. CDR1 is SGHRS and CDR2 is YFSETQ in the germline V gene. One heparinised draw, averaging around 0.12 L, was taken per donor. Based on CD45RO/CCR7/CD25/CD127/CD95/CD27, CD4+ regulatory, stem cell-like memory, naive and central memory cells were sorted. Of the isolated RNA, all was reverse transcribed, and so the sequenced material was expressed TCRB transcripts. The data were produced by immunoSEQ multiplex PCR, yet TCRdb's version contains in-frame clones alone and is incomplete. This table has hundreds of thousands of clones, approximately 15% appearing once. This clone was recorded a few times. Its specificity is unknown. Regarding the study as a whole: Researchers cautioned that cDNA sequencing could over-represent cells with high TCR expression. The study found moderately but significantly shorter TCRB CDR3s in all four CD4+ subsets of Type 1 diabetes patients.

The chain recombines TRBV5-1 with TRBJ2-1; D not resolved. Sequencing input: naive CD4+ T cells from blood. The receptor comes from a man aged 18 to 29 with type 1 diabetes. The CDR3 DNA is TGCGCCAGCAGCTTGGCAGCGTCCAATGAGCAGTTCTTC. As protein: CASSLAASNEQFF.